These 19 T cell receptor beta chains were sequenced from one sample in a study of T cells in Graves' hyperthyroidism and ophthalmopathy. Amplified regions were TCR beta CDR3 sequences from RNA transcripts. RT-PCR in the first round (using the HTBI primer set) targeted the TCR CDR3. Via MiXCR, TCRdb re-called the multiplex PCR reads, giving one row per CDR3 protein. The sample has about 610,000 distinct CDR3 sequences, under 15% seen once. Sequencing was performed on blood. Receptor source: a woman between 40 and 50 years old with Graves' ophthalmopathy.

There are many counts of this clonotype. CDR3 amino acids: CASSLAIGRSPYEQYF. DNA of the CDR3: TGTGCCAGCAGCTTGGCCATCGGGCGGAGCCCCTACGAGCAGTACTTC. This chain links TRBV5-5 with TRBJ2-7, with no clear D. V was shortened by 0 bases and J by 2 bases, with 15 bases between the two germline ends. The CDR3 consists of 16 residues. Germline V gene lookup returns CDR1 SGHKS and CDR2 YYEKEE (reference sequence).

Only a few counts were recorded for this clonotype. V is TRBV27 and J is TRBJ1-1; D might be TRBD1 (6 bases). Germline assignment: CDR1 MNHEY and CDR2 SMNVEV (reference sequence). V was pared by 6 bases and J by 7 bases, with 15 bases between. The CDR3 loop spans 13 amino acids. CDR3 protein: CASRTPQGVEAFF. CDR3 sequence (DNA): TGTGCCAGCAGGACTCCACAGGGCGTTGAAGCTTTCTTT.

The sample holds many counts of this clonotype. J is TRBJ1-1 and V is TRBV28; D is ambiguous. CDR3 length: 11 residues. Germline CDR1 reads MDHEN; CDR2 reads SYDVKM. Trimming stripped 3 bases from V and 7 bases from J, with 6 bases between. The CDR3: CASSFGSEAFF. DNA of the CDR3: TGTGCCAGCAGTTTTGGGAGTGAAGCTTTCTTT.

This clonotype was counted many times. One junction end disagrees with the germline gene, perhaps due to a read error. The J gene is TRBJ2-7, the V gene TRBV28; D ambiguous. This CDR3 comprises 13 residues. Germline lookup yields CDR1 MDHEN and CDR2 SYDVKM. The CDR3 loop reads CASSLTGGRGIGF. DNA for the CDR3: TGTGCCAGCAGTTTAACCGGCGGTAGAGGTATCGGGTTC.

This clonotype appeared many times. This chain links TRBV9 with TRBJ2-2; 8 nucleotides agree with TRBD2. The trim removed 10 bases at V and 1 base at J, leaving 9 bases unmatched. Germline values: CDR1 SGDLS, CDR2 YYNGEE. The CDR3 contains 15 residues. DNA for the CDR3: TGTGCCTCCCACCCCACTAGCGGGAACACCGGGGAGCTGTTTTTT. Translation: CASHPTSGNTGELFF.

Ten or more counts support this clonotype. The chain employs TRBV28 and TRBJ2-5; D is unclear. Germline values: CDR1 MDHEN, CDR2 SYDVKM. This CDR3 contains 14 residues. Between the trimmed V and J ends, which lost 5 bases and 1 base, there was a span of 11 bases. CDR3 sequence reads: CASSPATIQETQYF. Here the CDR3 DNA reads TGTGCCAGCAGTCCCGCAACGATCCAAGAGACCCAGTACTTC.

A few counts support this clonotype. This chain joins TRBV5-1 and TRBJ2-7; no reliable D call. Trimming took 0 bases from V and 2 from J, leaving 9 bases between them. This CDR3 is 14 amino acids long. Germline CDR1 is SGHRS and CDR2 is YFSETQ. This CDR3 reads CASSLGVAPYEQYF. CDR3 nucleotide sequence: TGCGCCAGCAGCTTGGGAGTAGCTCCCTACGAGCAGTACTTC.

The chain has TRBV20-1 and TRBJ2-7; possible D gene TRBD2, 6 bases. The CDR3 has 10 amino acids. V lost 7 bases to trimming and J lost 6 bases, with 10 bases between them. CDR1 is DFQATT and CDR2 is SNEGSKA in the germline V gene (reference sequence). The CDR3 coding sequence is TGCAGTGTACTGGAGGGCGAGCAGTACTTC. Its translation is CSVLEGEQYF.

At least ten counts were recorded for this clonotype. The chain carries TRBV6-5 and TRBJ1-3, with D uncertain. The CDR3 contains 15 residues. Trimming pared 2 bases from V and 4 bases from J, leaving 12 bases between. Germline CDR1 MNHEY, CDR2 SVGAGI. CDR3 residues: CASSYGGSGGNTIYF. The CDR3 DNA sequence: TGTGCCAGCAGTTACGGCGGGTCGGGGGGAAACACCATATATTTT.

This clonotype was counted many times. The DNA for the CDR3 is TGTGCCAGCAGTTACGCTTCGTCCGGGTACGAGCAGTACTTC. This sequence encodes CASSYASSGYEQYF. This chain links TRBV6-5 with TRBJ2-7; no clear D. CDR3 length: 14 amino acids. V shed 2 bases and J shed 4 bases, with 12 bases lying between them. Looked up from germline, CDR1 is MNHEY and CDR2 is SVGAGI.

This clonotype was seen at least ten times. The chain uses TRBV11-2 and TRBJ1-1; the D is unclear. The germline V gene encodes CDR1 SGHAT and CDR2 FQNNGV. The V end lost 5 bases, the J end lost 7 bases, and 14 bases lay between the germline ends. This CDR3 is 13 amino acids long. DNA of the CDR3: TGTGCCAGCAGCCCCTTAAAGGTAGATGAAGCTTTCTTT. It is translated as CASSPLKVDEAFF.

This clonotype was counted many times. The CDR3 DNA follows: TGTGCCAGCAGCCAACTTGAAAGGACAGAGCAGTACTTC. It specifies CASSQLERTEQYF. The chain uses TRBV3-1 and TRBJ2-7, with D possibly matching TRBD1 (5 bases). The CDR3 spans 13 residues. Germline V CDR1 and CDR2: LGHDT, YNNKEL (reference sequence). Trimming stripped 2 bases from V and 7 bases from J, with 12 bases between.

This clonotype was counted many times. This chain uses TRBV4-1 with TRBJ2-7, with TRBD1 matching 8 bases. CDR3 length: 14 amino acids. Germline lookup yields CDR1 MGHRA and CDR2 YSYEKL. J lost 5 bases, V lost 1 base, and 4 bases had no gene match. CDR3 bases: TGCGCCAGCAGCCAAGTTTCAGGGGGCGACGAGCAGTACTTC. Its protein product is CASSQVSGGDEQYF.

This clonotype appeared many times. This chain uses TRBV27 with TRBJ2-2; D unclear. This CDR3 is built from 13 residues. The V end was cut by 5 bases, the J end by 4 bases, with 8 bases between. Germline V lookup: CDR1 MNHEY, CDR2 SMNVEV (reference sequence). The CDR3 is CASSITSTGELFF. In DNA form, the CDR3 reads TGTGCCAGCAGTATCACGAGCACCGGGGAGCTGTTTTTT.

Ten or more counts support this clonotype. The chain links TRBV29-1 to TRBJ1-5; tentative D call: TRBD1 (6 bases). V was pared by 6 bases and J by 3 bases, with 12 bases between. The CDR3 is made up of 13 amino acids. CDR1 and CDR2 (germline): SQVTM, ANQGSEA. CDR3 amino acids: CSVGGHFNQPQHF. CDR3 sequence (DNA): TGCAGCGTGGGGGGACATTTCAATCAGCCCCAGCATTTT.

This clonotype was observed a handful of times. The rearrangement joins TRBV7-9 to TRBJ2-7; 9 bases are shared with TRBD1. CDR1 and CDR2 from the germline V gene are SEHNR and FQNEAQ (reference sequence). Trimming took 5 bases from V and 5 from J; bases not matched to a gene: 7. The CDR3 loop spans 14 amino acids. The chain's CDR3 is CASSPPGQGHEQYF. CDR3 DNA sequence: TGTGCCAGCAGCCCGCCGGGACAGGGACACGAGCAGTACTTC.

This chain uses TRBV19 with TRBJ1-1; D is possibly TRBD1 (5 bases). V lost 7 bases to trimming and J lost 0 bases, with 9 bases between them. Germline lookup yields CDR1 LNHDA and CDR2 SQIVND (reference sequence). The length of the CDR3 is 13 residues. The chain's CDR3 is CASIGRVNTEAFF. DNA of the CDR3: TGTGCCAGTATCGGCAGGGTGAACACTGAAGCTTTCTTT.

This clonotype was recorded many times. The chain carries TRBV10-3 and TRBJ2-2; tentatively, D is TRBD2 (8 bases). CDR1 is ENHRY, CDR2 SYGVKD, per germline. The CDR3 extends over 15 amino acids. V gave up 10 bases and J gave up 0 bases, with 15 bases separating them. CDR3 in amino acids: CATGRGQSNTGELFF. Here the CDR3 DNA reads TGTGCCACCGGGAGGGGACAGTCGAACACCGGGGAGCTGTTTTTT.

This clonotype has only a few counts. V gene TRBV4-1 combines with J gene TRBJ2-7; 16 bases match TRBD2. Germline V lookup: CDR1 MGHRA, CDR2 YSYEKL. V dropped 1 base and J dropped 0; count of bases not matched to a gene: 9. The CDR3 extends over 20 amino acids. This CDR3 is CASSQGPGLAGGLFSYEQYF. The CDR3 DNA is TGCGCCAGCAGCCAAGGCCCGGGACTAGCGGGAGGGCTCTTCTCCTACGAGCAGTACTTC.